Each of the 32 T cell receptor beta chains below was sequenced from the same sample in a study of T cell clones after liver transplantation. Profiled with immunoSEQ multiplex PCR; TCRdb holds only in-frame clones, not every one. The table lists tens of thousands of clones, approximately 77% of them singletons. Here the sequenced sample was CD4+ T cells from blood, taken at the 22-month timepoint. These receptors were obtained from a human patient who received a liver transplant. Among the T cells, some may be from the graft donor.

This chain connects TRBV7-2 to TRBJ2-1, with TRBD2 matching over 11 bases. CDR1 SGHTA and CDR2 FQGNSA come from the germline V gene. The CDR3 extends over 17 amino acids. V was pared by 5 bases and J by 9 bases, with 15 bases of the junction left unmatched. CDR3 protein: CASSPKTLAGGVIEQFF. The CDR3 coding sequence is TGTGCCAGCAGCCCTAAGACTCTAGCGGGGGGCGTCATTGAGCAGTTCTTC.

The CDR3 protein is CASSPGGGGHNEQFF. In DNA form, the CDR3 reads TGTGCCAGCAGCCCAGGCGGGGGAGGACACAATGAGCAGTTCTTC. The chain recombines TRBV6-5 with TRBJ2-1; 7 bases agree with TRBD2. The CDR3 runs 15 residues. Germline values: CDR1 MNHEY, CDR2 SVGAGI. The V gene end was trimmed by 6 bases and the J gene end by 5 bases; junction bases not matched to a gene: 10.

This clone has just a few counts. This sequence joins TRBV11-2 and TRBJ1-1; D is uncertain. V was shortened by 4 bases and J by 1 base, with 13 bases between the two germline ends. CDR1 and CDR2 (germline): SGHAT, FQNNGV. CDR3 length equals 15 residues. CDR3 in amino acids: CASSSWTVRNTEAFF. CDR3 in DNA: TGTGCCAGCAGCTCGTGGACGGTGCGGAACACTGAAGCTTTCTTT.

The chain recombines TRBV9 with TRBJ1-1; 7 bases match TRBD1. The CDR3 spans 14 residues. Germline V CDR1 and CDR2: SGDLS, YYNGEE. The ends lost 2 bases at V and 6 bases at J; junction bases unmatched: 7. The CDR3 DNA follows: TGTGCCAGCAGCGTCGGACAGGCCTACTCTGAAGCTTTCTTT. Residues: CASSVGQAYSEAFF.

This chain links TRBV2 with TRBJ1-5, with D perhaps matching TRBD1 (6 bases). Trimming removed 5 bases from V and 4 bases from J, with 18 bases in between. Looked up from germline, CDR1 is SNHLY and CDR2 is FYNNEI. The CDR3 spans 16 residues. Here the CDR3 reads CASSRGRSGDNQPQHF. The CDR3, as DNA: TGTGCCAGCAGTCGAGGGAGGTCAGGGGATAATCAGCCCCAGCATTTT.

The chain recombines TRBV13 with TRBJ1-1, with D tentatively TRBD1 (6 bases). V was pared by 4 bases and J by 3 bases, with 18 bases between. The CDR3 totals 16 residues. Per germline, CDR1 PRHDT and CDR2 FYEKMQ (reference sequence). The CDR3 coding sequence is TGTGCCAGCAGCTCTCCGACTCTACAGGGAGACACTGAAGCTTTCTTT. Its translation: CASSSPTLQGDTEAFF.

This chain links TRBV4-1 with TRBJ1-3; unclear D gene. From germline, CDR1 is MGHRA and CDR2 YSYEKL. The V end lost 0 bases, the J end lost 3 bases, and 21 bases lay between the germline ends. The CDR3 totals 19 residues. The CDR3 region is CASSQEALRRALIGNTIYF. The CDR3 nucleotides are TGCGCCAGCAGCCAAGAGGCCTTACGACGGGCCCTGATTGGAAACACCATATATTTT.

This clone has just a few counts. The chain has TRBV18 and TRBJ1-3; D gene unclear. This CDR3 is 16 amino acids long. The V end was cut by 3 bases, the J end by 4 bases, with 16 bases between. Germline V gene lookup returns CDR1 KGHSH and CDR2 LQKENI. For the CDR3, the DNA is TGTGCCAGCTCACCCTCAGGACCGGGAACAGGAAACACCATATATTTT. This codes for CASSPSGPGTGNTIYF.

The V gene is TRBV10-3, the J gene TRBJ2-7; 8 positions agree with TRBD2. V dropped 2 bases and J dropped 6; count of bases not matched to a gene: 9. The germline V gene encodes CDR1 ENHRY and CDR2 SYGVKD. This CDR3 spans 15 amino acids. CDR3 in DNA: TGTGCCATCAGTGAGCGGGGGGGAGGGCAGGGCGAGCAGTACTTC. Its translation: CAISERGGGQGEQYF.

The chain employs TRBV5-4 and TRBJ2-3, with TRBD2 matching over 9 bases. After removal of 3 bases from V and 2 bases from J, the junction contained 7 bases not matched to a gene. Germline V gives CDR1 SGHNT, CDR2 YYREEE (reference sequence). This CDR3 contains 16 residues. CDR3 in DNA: TGTGCCAGCAGCTCGTCCCGCGGGGGGGCCACAGATACGCAGTATTTT. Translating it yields CASSSSRGGATDTQYF.

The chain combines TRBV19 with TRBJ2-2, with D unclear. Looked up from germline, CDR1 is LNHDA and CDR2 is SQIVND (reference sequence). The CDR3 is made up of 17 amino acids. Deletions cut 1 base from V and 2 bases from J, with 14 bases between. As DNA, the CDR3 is TGTGCCAGTAGTATAGTAATAGGAGTTTTAAACACCGGGGAGCTGTTTTTT. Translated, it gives CASSIVIGVLNTGELFF.

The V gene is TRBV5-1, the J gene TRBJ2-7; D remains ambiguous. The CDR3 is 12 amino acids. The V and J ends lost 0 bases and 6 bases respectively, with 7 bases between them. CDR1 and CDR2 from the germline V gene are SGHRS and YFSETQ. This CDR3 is CASSLGDSEQYF. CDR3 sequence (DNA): TGCGCCAGCAGCTTGGGAGATAGCGAGCAGTACTTC.

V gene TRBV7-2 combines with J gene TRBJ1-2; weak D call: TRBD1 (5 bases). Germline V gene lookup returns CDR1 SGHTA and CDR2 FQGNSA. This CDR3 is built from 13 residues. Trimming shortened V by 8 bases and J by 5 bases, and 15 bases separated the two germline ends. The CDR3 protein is CASAPGGRYGYTF. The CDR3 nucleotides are TGTGCCAGCGCCCCCGGGGGAAGGTATGGCTACACCTTC. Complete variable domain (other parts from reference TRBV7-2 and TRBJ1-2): GAGVSQSPSNKVTEKGKDVELRCDPISGHTALYWYRQSLGQGLEFLIYFQGNSAPDKSGLPSDRFSAERTGGSVSTLTIQRTQQEDSAVYLCASAPGGRYGYTFGSGTRLTVV.

The CDR3 coding sequence is TGTGCCAGCAGCTTAGGAGGGACCCCGGGGGAGCAGTACTTC. It yields the protein CASSLGGTPGEQYF. The chain uses TRBV7-2 and TRBJ2-7; TRBD1 or TRBD2 may be the D gene (5 bases each). Trimming pared 1 base from V and 7 bases from J, leaving 14 bases between. Looked up from germline, CDR1 is SGHTA and CDR2 is FQGNSA. The CDR3 is made up of 14 amino acids.

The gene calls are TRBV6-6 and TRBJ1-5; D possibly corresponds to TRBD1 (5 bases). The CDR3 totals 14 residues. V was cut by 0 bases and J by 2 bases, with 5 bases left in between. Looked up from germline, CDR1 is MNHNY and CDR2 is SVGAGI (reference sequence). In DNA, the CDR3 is TGTGCCAGCAGTTACTCAGGGGGCAATCAGCCCCAGCATTTT. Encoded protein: CASSYSGGNQPQHF.

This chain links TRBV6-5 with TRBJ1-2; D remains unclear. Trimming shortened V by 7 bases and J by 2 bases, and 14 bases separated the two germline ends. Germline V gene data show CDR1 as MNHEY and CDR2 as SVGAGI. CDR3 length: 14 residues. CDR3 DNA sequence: TGTGCCAGCACCCGAGGCCCTTTAAACTATGGCTACACCTTC. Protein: CASTRGPLNYGYTF.

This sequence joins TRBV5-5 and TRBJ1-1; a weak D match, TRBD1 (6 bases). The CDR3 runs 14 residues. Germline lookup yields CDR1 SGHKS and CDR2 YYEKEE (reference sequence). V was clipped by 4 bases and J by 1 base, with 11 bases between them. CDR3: CASSRQVSNTEAFF. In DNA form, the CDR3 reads TGTGCCAGCAGCCGACAGGTCTCGAACACTGAAGCTTTCTTT.

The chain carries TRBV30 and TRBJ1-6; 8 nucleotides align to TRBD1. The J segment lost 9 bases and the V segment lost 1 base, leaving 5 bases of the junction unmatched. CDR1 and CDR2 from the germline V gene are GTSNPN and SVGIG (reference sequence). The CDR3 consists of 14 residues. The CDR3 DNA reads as TGTGCCTGGAGTGGGACAGGGAGGCTTTCACCCCTCCACTTT. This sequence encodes CAWSGTGRLSPLHF.

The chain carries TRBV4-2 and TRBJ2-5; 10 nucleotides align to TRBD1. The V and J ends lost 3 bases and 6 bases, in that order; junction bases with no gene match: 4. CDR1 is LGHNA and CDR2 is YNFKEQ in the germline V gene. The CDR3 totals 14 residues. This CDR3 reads CASSQRQGAKTQYF. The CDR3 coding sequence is TGTGCCAGCAGCCAGAGACAGGGGGCTAAGACCCAGTACTTC.

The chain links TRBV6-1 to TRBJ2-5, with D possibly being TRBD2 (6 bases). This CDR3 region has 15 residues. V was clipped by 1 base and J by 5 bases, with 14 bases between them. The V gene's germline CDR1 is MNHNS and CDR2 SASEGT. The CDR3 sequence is CASSEEGRSRETQYF. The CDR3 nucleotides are TGTGCCAGCAGTGAAGAGGGGAGGTCTCGGGAGACCCAGTACTTC.

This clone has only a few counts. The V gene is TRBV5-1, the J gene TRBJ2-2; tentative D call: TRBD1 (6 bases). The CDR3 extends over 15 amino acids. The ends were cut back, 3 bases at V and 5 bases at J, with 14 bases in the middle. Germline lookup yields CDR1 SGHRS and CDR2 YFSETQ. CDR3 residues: CASSSQGLSTGELFF. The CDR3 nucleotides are TGCGCCAGCAGCTCACAGGGTCTTAGTACCGGGGAGCTGTTTTTT.

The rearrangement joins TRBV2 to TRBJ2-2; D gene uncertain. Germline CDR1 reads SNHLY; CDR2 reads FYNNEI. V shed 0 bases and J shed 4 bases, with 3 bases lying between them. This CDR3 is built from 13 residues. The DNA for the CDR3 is TGTGCCAGCAGTGAAGCCGTCACCGGGGAGCTGTTTTTT. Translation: CASSEAVTGELFF.

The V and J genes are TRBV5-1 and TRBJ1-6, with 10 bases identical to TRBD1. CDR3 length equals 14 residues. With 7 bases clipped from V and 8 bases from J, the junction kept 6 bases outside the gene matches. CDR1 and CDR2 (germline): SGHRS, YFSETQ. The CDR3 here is CASGTGELDSPLHF. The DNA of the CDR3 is TGCGCCAGCGGGACAGGGGAACTGGATTCACCCCTCCACTTT.

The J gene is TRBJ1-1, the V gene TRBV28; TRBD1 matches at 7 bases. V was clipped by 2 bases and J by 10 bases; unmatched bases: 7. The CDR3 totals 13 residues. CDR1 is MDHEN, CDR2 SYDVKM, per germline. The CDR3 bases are TGTGCCAGCAGTTTAGAGGGGGCGCAGAGAGCTTTCTTT. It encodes CASSLEGAQRAFF.

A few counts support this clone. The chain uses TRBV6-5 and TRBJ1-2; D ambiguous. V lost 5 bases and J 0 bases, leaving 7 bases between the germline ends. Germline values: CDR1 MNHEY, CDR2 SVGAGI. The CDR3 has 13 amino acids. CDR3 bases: TGTGCCAGCAGTACGGGTACTAACTATGGCTACACCTTC. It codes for CASSTGTNYGYTF.

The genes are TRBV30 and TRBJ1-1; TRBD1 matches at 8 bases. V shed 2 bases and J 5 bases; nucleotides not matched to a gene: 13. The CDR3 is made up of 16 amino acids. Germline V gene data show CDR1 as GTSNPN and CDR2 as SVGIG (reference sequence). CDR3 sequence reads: CAWSSQAGGAGTEAFF. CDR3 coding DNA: TGTGCCTGGAGTTCCCAAGCAGGGGGCGCCGGGACTGAAGCTTTCTTT. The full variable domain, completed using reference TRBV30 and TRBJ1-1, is SQTIHQWPATLVQPVGSPLSLECTVEGTSNPNLYWYRQAAGRGLQLLFYSVGIGQISSEVPQNLSASRPQDRQFILSSKKLLLSDSGFYLCAWSSQAGGAGTEAFFGQGTRLTVV.

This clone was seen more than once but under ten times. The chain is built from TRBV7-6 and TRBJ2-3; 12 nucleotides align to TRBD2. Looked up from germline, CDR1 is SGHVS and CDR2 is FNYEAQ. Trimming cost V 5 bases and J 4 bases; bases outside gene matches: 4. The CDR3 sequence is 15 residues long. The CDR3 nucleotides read TGTGCCAGCAGCCCCCCTAGCGGGGGGGCAGATACGCAGTATTTT. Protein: CASSPPSGGADTQYF. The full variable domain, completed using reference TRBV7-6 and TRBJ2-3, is GAGVSQSPRYKVTKRGQDVALRCDPISGHVSLYWYRQALGQGPEFLTYFNYEAQQDKSGLPNDRFSAERPEGSISTLTIQRTEQRDSAMYRCASSPPSGGADTQYFGPGTRLTVL.

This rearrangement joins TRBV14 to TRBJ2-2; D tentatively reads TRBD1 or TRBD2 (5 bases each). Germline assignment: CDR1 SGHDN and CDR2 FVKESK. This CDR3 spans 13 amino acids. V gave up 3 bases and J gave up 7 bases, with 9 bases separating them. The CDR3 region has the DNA TGTGCCAGCAGCCACGGGACCGTCGGGGAGCTGTTTTTT. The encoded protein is CASSHGTVGELFF.

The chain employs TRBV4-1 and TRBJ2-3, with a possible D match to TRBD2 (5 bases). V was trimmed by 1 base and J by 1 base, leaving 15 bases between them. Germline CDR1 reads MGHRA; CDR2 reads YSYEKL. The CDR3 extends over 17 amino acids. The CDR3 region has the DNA TGCGCCAGCAGCCAAGGTGGAATCATCGGGGGCACAGATACGCAGTATTTT. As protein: CASSQGGIIGGTDTQYF.

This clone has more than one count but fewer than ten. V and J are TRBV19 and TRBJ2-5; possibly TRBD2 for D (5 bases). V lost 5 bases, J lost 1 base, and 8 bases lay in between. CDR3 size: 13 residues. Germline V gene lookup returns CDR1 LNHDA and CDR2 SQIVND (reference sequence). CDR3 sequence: CASSRGSQETQYF. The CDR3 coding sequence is TGTGCCAGTAGTCGCGGGTCCCAAGAGACCCAGTACTTC.

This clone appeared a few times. DNA for the CDR3: TGTGGGCGCCTAGAGGACTACACCTTC. Translation gives CGRLEDYTF. The chain links TRBV6-5 to TRBJ1-2; D is unresolved. The CDR3 covers 9 residues. Germline V lookup: CDR1 MNHEY, CDR2 SVGAGI.

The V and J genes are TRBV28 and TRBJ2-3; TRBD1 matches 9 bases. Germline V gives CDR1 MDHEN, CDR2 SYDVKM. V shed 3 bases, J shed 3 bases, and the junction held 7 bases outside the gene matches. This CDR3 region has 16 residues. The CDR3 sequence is CASSLLQGARTDTQYF. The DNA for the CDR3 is TGTGCCAGCAGTTTGCTACAGGGGGCTCGTACAGATACGCAGTATTTT.